This TCR beta chain appears in the sequencing data of a study of blood T cell repertoires in COVID-19 (dated by TCRdb to between 2020 and 2021). With respect to the entire study: Samples covering the acute and convalescent phases of COVID-19 were provided by collaborators in the United States, Italy and Spain. Where available, HLA class I and class II types were obtained from metadata supplied by the sample provider rather than from assay-based typing. The material from the prospective study consisted of cDNA or gDNA derived from T cells, B-cell-depleted T cells, or PBMCs. Samples were obtained from the ongoing ImmuneRACE study (first 160 participants) and from over 1,000 subjects provided by 6 global collaborators. Deeply sampled blood TCRbeta repertoires from subjects exposed to, actively infected with, or recovered from COVID-19 were included in the dataset. A de-identified subject ID, COVID-19 status, age in years and sex were almost always included in the sample metadata. The repertoires were released in a freely available public database intended as a resource for research on the immune response to SARS-CoV-2. The paper as a whole reports these results and caveats: The amount of clinical and demographic metadata varied by source and participant and was provided uncurated.

The immunoSEQ Assay, a bias-controlled multiplex PCR, was used to amplify TCRbeta CDR3 regions from genomic DNA. The authors processed their data as follows. Nucleated cell counts per sample were estimated from amplification of reference gene primers within the assay. To quantify the absolute abundance of each unique TCRbeta CDR3 rearrangement, sequence reads were collapsed and filtered. For each sample, productive Simpson clonality was calculated by taking the square root of Simpson's diversity index across productive rearrangements. Entries here come from immuneACCESS through TCRdb and include only in-frame sequences with V and J called. Some clones fail to appear in such tables; in the studies checked, an unresolved V gene covers under half of the shortfall, and the cause of the remainder is unknown. That table furnishes V, J and clone size, whereas the DNA furnished D and trimming. This sample gives 95,000 to 120,000 clones in total; about 88% of them show up just once. Jointly, the top ten make up 7.5% to 9.5% of the sample.

A second Seattle source provided samples from volunteer blood donors who had recovered from COVID-19. The collaborating institutions used their own protocols to collect whole blood in K2EDTA tubes. Collaborator samples were shipped for TCRbeta analysis as frozen whole blood, isolated PBMCs, or DNA extracted from either sample type. The germline V gene specifies SGHTA as CDR1 and FQGNSA as CDR2. The cysteine opens and the phenylalanine closes a CDR3 of 14 amino acids. Only CDR3 DNA is held: 42 bases, read in frame from base 1. The junction carries 13 bases between V and J, which are trimmed by 5 bases and 3 bases respectively. Of note for this clone: It has no known antigen specificity. Qualities for individual bases were not recorded, and no much larger clone is one base off.

The sequenced material came from peripheral blood. The rearranged segments are TRBV7-2 and TRBJ2-5; tentative D gene TRBD1, with 5 bases matching. The receptor comes from a woman aged 70-85 years who had recovered from COVID-19. The DNA is as follows: TGTGCCAGCAGCCAATCCCCAGGGAAAGAGACCCAGTACTTC. Protein translation: CASSQSPGKETQYF.